These 18 T cell receptor beta chains were all obtained from the same sample, sequenced in a study of beta chain features in type 1 diabetes. Reverse transcription of all isolated RNA meant that expressed TCRB transcripts were sequenced. Clones were read by immunoSEQ multiplex PCR, and TCRdb kept only the in-frame ones, dropping some. The table has approximately 150,000 clones, approximately 8.4% seen once; the top ten hold around 2.5%. Sequenced: central memory CD4+ T cells from blood. The receptor set was obtained from a woman younger than 35 in good health.

This clone was found a few times. J is TRBJ1-4 and V is TRBV9; D gene unclear. With 5 bases removed from V and 3 bases from J, the gap between germline ends came to 11 bases. Germline CDR1 SGDLS, CDR2 YYNGEE. This CDR3 has 14 amino acids. This CDR3 reads CASSAKMANEKLFF. Here the CDR3 DNA reads TGTGCCAGCAGTGCGAAGATGGCTAATGAAAAACTGTTTTTT.

This clone was recorded a few times. This chain joins TRBV18 and TRBJ1-2, with 9 bases matching TRBD1. Germline V lookup: CDR1 KGHSH, CDR2 LQKENI. Trimming cost V 0 bases and J 9 bases; bases outside gene matches: 5. The CDR3 sequence is 14 residues long. The CDR3 DNA sequence: TGTGCCAGCTCACCACCGGGGACAGGGACTCGCTACACCTTC. Translating gives CASSPPGTGTRYTF.

CDR3 in DNA: TGTGCCAGCACCTGGGGGCGAAGCTCCTACAATGAGCAGTTCTTC. It is translated as CASTWGRSSYNEQFF. The V gene is TRBV7-2, the J gene TRBJ2-1; maybe TRBD1 (6 bases). The V end lost 7 bases, the J end lost 0 bases, and 13 bases lay between the germline ends. This CDR3 region has 15 residues. CDR1 SGHTA and CDR2 FQGNSA come from the germline V gene.

This sequence joins TRBV9 and TRBJ1-2, with 11 bases matching TRBD1. The CDR3 length is 15 residues. Unmatched junction bases numbered 3, after V lost 3 bases and J lost 2 bases. Per germline, CDR1 SGDLS and CDR2 YYNGEE. The CDR3: CASSAGTGGNYGYTF. The DNA for the CDR3 is TGTGCCAGCAGCGCGGGGACAGGGGGAAACTATGGCTACACCTTC.

The chain links TRBV7-8 to TRBJ1-1, with a tentative D call TRBD1 (5 bases). Germline V gene lookup returns CDR1 SGHVS and CDR2 FQNEAQ. The CDR3 sequence is 14 residues long. V lost 3 bases and J lost 1, with 9 bases in between. CDR3 DNA: TGTGCCAGCAGCTTGGAGGGGAAGAACACTGAAGCTTTCTTT. Translated, it gives CASSLEGKNTEAFF.

A few counts support this clone. The chain is built from TRBV7-2 and TRBJ1-5; D call uncertain. Germline CDR1 and CDR2: SGHTA and FQGNSA. Between the trimmed V and J ends, which lost 0 bases and 6 bases, there was a span of 6 bases. This CDR3 is built from 13 residues. The CDR3 DNA is TGTGCCAGCAGCTTAGCAGCGGGTCAGCCCCAGCATTTT. This translates into CASSLAAGQPQHF. The complete variable domain, with remaining parts taken from reference TRBV7-2 and TRBJ1-5, reads GAGVSQSPSNKVTEKGKDVELRCDPISGHTALYWYRQSLGQGLEFLIYFQGNSAPDKSGLPSDRFSAERTGGSVSTLTIQRTQQEDSAVYLCASSLAAGQPQHFGDGTRLSIL.

In its sample, this clone was seen once. This chain joins TRBV18 and TRBJ2-5; D gene ambiguous. The CDR3 sequence is 13 residues long. Germline CDR1 and CDR2: KGHSH and LQKENI. The ends were cut back, 4 bases at V and 3 bases at J, with 9 bases in the middle. The CDR3 DNA reads as TGTGCCAGCTCACGTGCCCAGGAAGAGACCCAGTACTTC. As protein: CASSRAQEETQYF.

The V gene is TRBV30, the J gene TRBJ2-3; D call uncertain. Trimming removed 0 bases from V and 0 bases from J, with 7 bases in between. Germline V CDR1 and CDR2: GTSNPN, SVGIG (reference sequence). The CDR3 loop spans 14 amino acids. The CDR3 here is CAWSVLQSTDTQYF. CDR3 in DNA: TGTGCCTGGAGTGTATTACAGAGCACAGATACGCAGTATTTT.

The chain uses TRBV10-2 and TRBJ2-1; TRBD2 matches at 12 bases. Germline CDR1 and CDR2: WSHSY and SAAADI. The trim removed 8 bases at V and 8 bases at J, leaving 7 bases unmatched. The CDR3 runs to 14 residues. For the CDR3, the DNA is TGCGCCAGCCGGACTAGCGGGGCGATCGATGAGCAGTTCTTC. Protein: CASRTSGAIDEQFF.

The chain couples TRBV7-2 to TRBJ1-1; possible D gene TRBD1, 6 bases. The ends were cut back, 7 bases at V and 4 bases at J, with 13 bases in the middle. This CDR3 has 13 amino acids. CDR1 is SGHTA, CDR2 FQGNSA, per germline. CDR3 nucleotides: TGTGCCAGCACCTTCACAGGGACCACTGAAGCTTTCTTT. Translating it yields CASTFTGTTEAFF. Based on the CDR3 plus reference TRBV7-2 and TRBJ1-1, the full variable domain is GAGVSQSPSNKVTEKGKDVELRCDPISGHTALYWYRQSLGQGLEFLIYFQGNSAPDKSGLPSDRFSAERTGGSVSTLTIQRTQQEDSAVYLCASTFTGTTEAFFGQGTRLTVV.

This sequence joins TRBV4-3 and TRBJ1-2; D may be TRBD1 (5 bases). Germline loops: CDR1 LGHNA, CDR2 YSLEER. CDR3 length equals 16 residues. V shed 0 bases and J shed 2 bases, with 13 bases lying between them. DNA of the CDR3: TGCGCCAGCAGCCAAGAGATCGCGGGGACGAACTATGGCTACACCTTC. It is translated as CASSQEIAGTNYGYTF.

This clone was seen only a few times. This chain joins TRBV27 and TRBJ1-2, with D unresolved. The CDR3 has 14 amino acids. The germline CDR1 and CDR2 sequences are MNHEY and SMNVEV (reference sequence). V was clipped by 3 bases and J by 8 bases, with 16 bases between them. In DNA form, the CDR3 reads TGTGCCAGCAGTTTCGGAGGGTCGGTCGGCGGCTACACCTTC. Its protein is CASSFGGSVGGYTF.

V and J are TRBV5-4 and TRBJ2-1, with 9 positions matching TRBD1. CDR3 length: 14 amino acids. Germline V CDR1 and CDR2: SGHNT, YYREEE (reference sequence). With V trimmed by 6 bases and J by 9 bases, 10 bases remained unmatched. In DNA, the CDR3 is TGTGCCAGCACCCCCGGGACAGGGTCATTTGAGCAGTTCTTC. Its protein product is CASTPGTGSFEQFF.

The chain links TRBV29-1 to TRBJ1-1; D gene unclear. The V and J ends lost 4 bases and 4 bases respectively, with 4 bases between them. This CDR3 is built from 10 residues. CDR1 is SQVTM, CDR2 ANQGSEA, per germline. The CDR3 sequence: CSVVRTEAFF. CDR3 nucleotide sequence: TGCAGCGTTGTGCGCACTGAAGCTTTCTTT.

J is TRBJ2-5 and V is TRBV2; D is possibly TRBD1 (6 bases). Trimming left V 7 bases short and J 0 bases short, with 12 bases between. The CDR3 covers 14 residues. CDR1 and CDR2 from the germline V gene are SNHLY and FYNNEI. CDR3 nucleotide sequence: TGTGCCAGCAATCGGGACACAAACCAAGAGACCCAGTACTTC. This translates into CASNRDTNQETQYF.

The table lists this clone with a few counts. This chain uses TRBV4-1 with TRBJ1-2; TRBD1 is a possible D gene (6 bases). V dropped 3 bases and J dropped 7 bases, with 15 bases sitting between them. The CDR3 loop spans 14 amino acids. Looked up from germline, CDR1 is MGHRA and CDR2 is YSYEKL. CDR3 sequence (DNA): TGCGCCAGCAGCCAGGGCACAGGGATCCCTGGCTACACCTTC. Its protein is CASSQGTGIPGYTF.

The chain combines TRBV4-3 with TRBJ1-1; D remains unclear. V lost 1 base and J 7 bases, leaving 10 bases between the germline ends. The CDR3 length is 13 residues. Germline V gives CDR1 LGHNA, CDR2 YSLEER. Here the CDR3 DNA reads TGCGCCAGCAGCCAAGCGGGAAGGGATGAAGCTTTCTTT. As protein: CASSQAGRDEAFF.

This clone was seen only a few times. The chain employs TRBV15 and TRBJ1-1; 8 bases match TRBD1. This CDR3 contains 14 residues. V was clipped by 4 bases and J by 4 bases; unmatched bases: 5. Per germline, CDR1 LNHNV and CDR2 YYDKDF (reference sequence). The CDR3 here is CATSKGQGGTEAFF. CDR3 bases: TGTGCCACCAGCAAAGGACAGGGAGGCACTGAAGCTTTCTTT.